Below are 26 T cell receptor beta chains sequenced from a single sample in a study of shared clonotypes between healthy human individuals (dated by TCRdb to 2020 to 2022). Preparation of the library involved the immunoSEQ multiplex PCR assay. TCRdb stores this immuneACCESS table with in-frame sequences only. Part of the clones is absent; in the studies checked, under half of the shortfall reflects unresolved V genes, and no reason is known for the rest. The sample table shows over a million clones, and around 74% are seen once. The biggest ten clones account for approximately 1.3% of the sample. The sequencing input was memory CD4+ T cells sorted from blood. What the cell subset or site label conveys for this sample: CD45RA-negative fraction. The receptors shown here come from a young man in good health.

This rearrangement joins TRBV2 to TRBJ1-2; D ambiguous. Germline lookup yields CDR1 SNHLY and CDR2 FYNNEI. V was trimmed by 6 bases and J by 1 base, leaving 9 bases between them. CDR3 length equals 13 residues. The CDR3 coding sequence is TGTGCCAGCAGCCGAACAGATAACTATGGCTACACCTTC. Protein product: CASSRTDNYGYTF.

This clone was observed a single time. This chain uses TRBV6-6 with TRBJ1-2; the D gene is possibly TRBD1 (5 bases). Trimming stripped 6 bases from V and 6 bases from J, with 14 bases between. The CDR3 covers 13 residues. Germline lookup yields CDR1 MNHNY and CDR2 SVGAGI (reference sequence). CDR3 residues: CASSLGQGDGYTF. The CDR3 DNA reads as TGTGCCAGCAGCCTAGGGCAGGGTGATGGCTACACCTTC.

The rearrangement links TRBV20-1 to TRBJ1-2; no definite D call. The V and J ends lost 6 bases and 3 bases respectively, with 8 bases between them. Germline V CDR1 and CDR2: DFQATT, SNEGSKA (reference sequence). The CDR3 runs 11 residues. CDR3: CSAGSDYGYTF. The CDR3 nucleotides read TGCAGTGCCGGCAGTGACTATGGCTACACCTTC.

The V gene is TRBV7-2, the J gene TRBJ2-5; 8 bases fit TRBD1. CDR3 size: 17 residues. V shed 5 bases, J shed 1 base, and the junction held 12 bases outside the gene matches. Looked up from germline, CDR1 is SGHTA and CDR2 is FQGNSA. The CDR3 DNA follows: TGTGCCAGCAGCCAAACACGGGGGACAGGAGTCCAAGAGACCCAGTACTTC. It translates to CASSQTRGTGVQETQYF.

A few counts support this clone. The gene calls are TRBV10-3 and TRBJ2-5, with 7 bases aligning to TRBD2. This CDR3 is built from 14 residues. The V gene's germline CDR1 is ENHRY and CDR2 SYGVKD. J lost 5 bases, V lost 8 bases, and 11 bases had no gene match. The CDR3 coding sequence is TGTGCCATCGGATCCCGGGCGGGAGAGGAGACCCAGTACTTC. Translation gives CAIGSRAGEETQYF.

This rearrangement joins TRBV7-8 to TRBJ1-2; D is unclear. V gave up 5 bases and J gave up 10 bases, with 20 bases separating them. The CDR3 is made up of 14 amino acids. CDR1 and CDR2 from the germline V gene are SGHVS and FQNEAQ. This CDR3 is CASSPAAADGAYTF. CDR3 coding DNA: TGTGCCAGCAGCCCGGCGGCCGCCGATGGCGCCTACACCTTC.

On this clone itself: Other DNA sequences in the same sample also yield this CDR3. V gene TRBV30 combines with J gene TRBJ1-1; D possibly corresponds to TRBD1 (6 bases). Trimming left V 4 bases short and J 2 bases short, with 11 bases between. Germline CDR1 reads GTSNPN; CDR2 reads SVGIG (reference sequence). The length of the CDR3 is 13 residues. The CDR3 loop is CAWIGQPNTEAFF. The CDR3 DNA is TGTGCCTGGATTGGACAGCCCAACACTGAAGCTTTCTTT.

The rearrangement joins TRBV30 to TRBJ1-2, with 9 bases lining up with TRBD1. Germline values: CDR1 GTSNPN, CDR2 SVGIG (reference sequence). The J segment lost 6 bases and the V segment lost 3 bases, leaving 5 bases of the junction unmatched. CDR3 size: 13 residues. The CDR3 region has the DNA TGTGCCTGGAGGTGGGACAGGGATAATGGCTACACCTTC. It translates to CAWRWDRDNGYTF.

The CDR3 coding sequence is TGTGCCACCAGCAGAGAGGGGACAGGATCCTACAATGAGCAGTTCTTC. It is translated as CATSREGTGSYNEQFF. The rearrangement uses TRBV15 and TRBJ2-1; 8 bases fit TRBD1. This CDR3 has 16 amino acids. The germline CDR1 and CDR2 sequences are LNHNV and YYDKDF (reference sequence). Trimming took 0 bases from V and 1 from J; bases not matched to a gene: 2.

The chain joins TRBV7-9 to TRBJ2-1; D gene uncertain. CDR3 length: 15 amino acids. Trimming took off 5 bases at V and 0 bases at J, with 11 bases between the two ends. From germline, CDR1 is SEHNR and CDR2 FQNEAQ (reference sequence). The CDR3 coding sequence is TGTGCCAGCAGCCCCGCCTGGACCTCCTACAATGAGCAGTTCTTC. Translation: CASSPAWTSYNEQFF.

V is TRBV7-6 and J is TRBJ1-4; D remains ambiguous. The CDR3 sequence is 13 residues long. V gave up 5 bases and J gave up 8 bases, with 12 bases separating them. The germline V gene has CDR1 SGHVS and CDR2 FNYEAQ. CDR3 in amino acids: CASSRLPSEKLFF. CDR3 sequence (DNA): TGTGCCAGCAGCCGTCTCCCCTCAGAAAAACTGTTTTTT.

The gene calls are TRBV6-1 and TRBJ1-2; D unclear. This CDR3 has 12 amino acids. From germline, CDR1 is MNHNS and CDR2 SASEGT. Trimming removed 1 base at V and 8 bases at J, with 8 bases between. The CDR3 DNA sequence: TGTGCCAGCAGTGAAGGTCGGGGAGGCTACACCTTC. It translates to CASSEGRGGYTF.

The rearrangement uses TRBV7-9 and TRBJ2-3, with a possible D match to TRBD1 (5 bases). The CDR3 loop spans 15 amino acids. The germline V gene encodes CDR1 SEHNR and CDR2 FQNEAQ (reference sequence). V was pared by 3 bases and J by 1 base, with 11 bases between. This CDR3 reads CASSFRRAGTDTQYF. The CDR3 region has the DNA TGTGCCAGCAGCTTTCGCAGGGCAGGCACAGATACGCAGTATTTT.

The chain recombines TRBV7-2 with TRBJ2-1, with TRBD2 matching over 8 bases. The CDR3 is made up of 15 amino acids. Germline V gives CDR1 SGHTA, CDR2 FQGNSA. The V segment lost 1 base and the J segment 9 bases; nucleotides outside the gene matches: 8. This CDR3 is CASSLGGLEPSEQFF. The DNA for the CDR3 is TGTGCCAGCAGCTTAGGGGGACTAGAGCCGAGTGAGCAGTTCTTC.

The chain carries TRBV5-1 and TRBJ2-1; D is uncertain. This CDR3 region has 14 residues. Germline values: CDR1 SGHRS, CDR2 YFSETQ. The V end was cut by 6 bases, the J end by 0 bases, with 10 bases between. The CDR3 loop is CASKVSSSYNEQFF. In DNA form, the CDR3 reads TGCGCCAGCAAAGTCTCCAGCTCCTACAATGAGCAGTTCTTC.

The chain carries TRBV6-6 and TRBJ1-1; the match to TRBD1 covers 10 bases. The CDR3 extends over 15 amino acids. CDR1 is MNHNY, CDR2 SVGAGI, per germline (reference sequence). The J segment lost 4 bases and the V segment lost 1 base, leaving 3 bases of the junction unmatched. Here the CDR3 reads CASSYFGTGATEAFF. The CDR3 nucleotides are TGTGCCAGCAGTTACTTCGGGACAGGGGCCACTGAAGCTTTCTTT.

The CDR3 protein is CASSSPYLGEYF. In nucleotides, the CDR3 is TGTGCCAGCAGCTCACCGTACTTGGGGGAGTACTTC. The chain is built from TRBV7-2 and TRBJ2-7; D assignment may be TRBD1 or TRBD2 (5 bases each). V was pared by 4 bases and J by 11 bases, with 15 bases between. The CDR3 is 12 amino acids. Germline assignment: CDR1 SGHTA and CDR2 FQGNSA.

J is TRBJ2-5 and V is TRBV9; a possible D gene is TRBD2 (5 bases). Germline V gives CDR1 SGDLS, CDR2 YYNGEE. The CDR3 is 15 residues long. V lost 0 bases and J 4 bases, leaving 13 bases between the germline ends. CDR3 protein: CASSVGVGGGETQYF. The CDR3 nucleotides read TGTGCCAGCAGCGTAGGGGTAGGCGGAGGAGAGACCCAGTACTTC.

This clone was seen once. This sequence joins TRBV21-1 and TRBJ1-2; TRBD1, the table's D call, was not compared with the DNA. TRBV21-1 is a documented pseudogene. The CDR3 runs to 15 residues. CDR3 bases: TGTGCCAGCAGCAAAGGTGCACCAGCTAACTATGGCTACACCTTC. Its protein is CASSKGAPANYGYTF.

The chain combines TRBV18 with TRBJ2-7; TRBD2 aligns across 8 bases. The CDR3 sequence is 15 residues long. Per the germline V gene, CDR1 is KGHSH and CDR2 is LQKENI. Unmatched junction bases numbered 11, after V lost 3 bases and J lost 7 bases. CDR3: CASSPPAGVKGEQYF. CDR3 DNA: TGTGCCAGCTCACCCCCAGCGGGGGTTAAGGGGGAGCAGTACTTC.

CDR3 in amino acids: CASSLVSLAEGPGEQFF. The CDR3 bases are TGTGCCAGCAGCCTGGTGTCCCTAGCGGAAGGTCCCGGTGAGCAGTTCTTC. V gene TRBV5-4 combines with J gene TRBJ2-1, with TRBD2 matching 7 bases. The V gene's germline CDR1 is SGHNT and CDR2 YYREEE (reference sequence). Trimming took 4 bases from V and 9 from J; bases not matched to a gene: 19. The CDR3 runs to 17 residues.

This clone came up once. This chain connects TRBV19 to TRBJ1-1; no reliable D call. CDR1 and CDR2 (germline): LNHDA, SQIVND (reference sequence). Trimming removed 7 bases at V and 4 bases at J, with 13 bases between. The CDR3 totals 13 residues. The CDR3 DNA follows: TGTGCCAGTACTTCGACGGAGATCACTGAAGCTTTCTTT. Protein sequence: CASTSTEITEAFF.

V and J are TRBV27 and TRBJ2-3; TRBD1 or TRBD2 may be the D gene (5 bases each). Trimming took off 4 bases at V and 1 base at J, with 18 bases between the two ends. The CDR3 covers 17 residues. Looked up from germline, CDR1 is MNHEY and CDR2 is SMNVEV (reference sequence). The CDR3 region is CASSSRGGVGGTDTQYF. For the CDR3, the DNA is TGTGCCAGCAGTTCGAGGGGTGGGGTGGGTGGCACAGATACGCAGTATTTT.

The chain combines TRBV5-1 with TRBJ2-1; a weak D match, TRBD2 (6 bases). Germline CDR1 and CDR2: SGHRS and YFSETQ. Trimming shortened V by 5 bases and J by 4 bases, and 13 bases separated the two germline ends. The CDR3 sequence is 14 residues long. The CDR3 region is CASSFGGTYNEQFF. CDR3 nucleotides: TGCGCCAGCAGTTTCGGCGGGACTTACAATGAGCAGTTCTTC.

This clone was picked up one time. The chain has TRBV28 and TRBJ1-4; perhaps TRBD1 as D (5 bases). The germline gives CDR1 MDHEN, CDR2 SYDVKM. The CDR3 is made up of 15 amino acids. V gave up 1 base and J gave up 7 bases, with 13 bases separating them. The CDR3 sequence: CASSLLGRASEKLFF. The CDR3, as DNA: TGTGCCAGCAGTTTATTGGGCAGGGCCAGTGAAAAACTGTTTTTT.

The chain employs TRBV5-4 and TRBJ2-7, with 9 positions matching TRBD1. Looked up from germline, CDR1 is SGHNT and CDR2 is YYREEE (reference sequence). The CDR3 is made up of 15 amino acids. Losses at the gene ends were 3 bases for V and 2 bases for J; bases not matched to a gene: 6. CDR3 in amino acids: CASSSPGTGTYEQYF. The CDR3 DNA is TGTGCCAGCAGCTCGCCCGGGACAGGGACCTACGAGCAGTACTTC. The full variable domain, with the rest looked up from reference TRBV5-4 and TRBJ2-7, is ETGVTQSPTHLIKTRGQQVTLRCSSQSGHNTVSWYQQALGQGPQFIFQYYREEENGRGNFPPRFSGLQFPNYSSELNVNALELDDSALYLCASSSPGTGTYEQYFGPGTRLTVT.